What follows are 22 T cell receptor beta chains derived from one specimen sequenced in a study of blood T cell repertoires in COVID-19 (TCRdb year 2020). The library was prepared using the immunoSEQ multiplex PCR assay. TCRdb obtained this table from immuneACCESS and retained in-frame rearrangements with V and J assigned. These tables miss some clones; where compared with another copy, unresolved V genes account for less than half of the shortfall, and the remainder is unexplained. The table for this sample lists 210,000 or so clones; roughly 89% of them were counted only once. The top ten clonotypes cover around 7% of the sample. Material for sequencing was peripheral blood. Every receptor here comes from a man aged 40-49 years with acute or convalescent COVID-19.

The CDR3 protein is CATQVGSGQYYEQYF. The CDR3 region has the DNA TGTGCCACCCAAGTCGGCTCAGGACAATACTACGAGCAGTACTTC. The genes are TRBV6-5 and TRBJ2-7; perhaps TRBD1 as D (5 bases). There are 15 residues in the CDR3. The germline V and J ends were trimmed by 10 bases and 3 bases, with 22 bases remaining between them. Germline-derived CDR1 and CDR2 are MNHEY and SVGAGI.

V and J are TRBV5-6 and TRBJ2-7, with 7 positions matching TRBD1. Unmatched junction bases numbered 8, after V lost 3 bases and J lost 5 bases. The germline CDR1 and CDR2 sequences are SGHDT and YYEEEE. The CDR3 length is 14 residues. The CDR3 DNA sequence: TGTGCCAGCAGCTCGGGGACAGTTGCGGACGAGCAGTACTTC. Its translation: CASSSGTVADEQYF. The whole variable domain, filled in from reference TRBV5-6 and TRBJ2-7, reads DAGVTQSPTHLIKTRGQQVTLRCSPKSGHDTVSWYQQALGQGPQFIFQYYEEEERQRGNFPDRFSGHQFPNYSSELNVNALLLGDSALYLCASSSGTVADEQYFGPGTRLTVT.

The genes are TRBV3-1 (or the pseudogene TRBV3-2) and TRBJ2-1; 8 bases match TRBD2. Trimming removed 3 bases from V and 2 bases from J; junction bases left unmatched: 6. The CDR3 is 16 residues long. The V gene's germline CDR1 is LGHDT and CDR2 YNNKEL (reference sequence). CDR3 DNA: TGTGCCAGCAGCCAGGAGACTAGCGTAACCTACAATGAGCAGTTCTTC. It is translated as CASSQETSVTYNEQFF.

This clone was recorded once. This chain links TRBV5-8 with TRBJ1-2, with TRBD1 identical over 10 bases. The CDR3 covers 15 residues. V lost 3 bases to trimming and J lost 4 bases; unmatched junction nucleotides: 6. The V gene's germline CDR1 is SGHTS and CDR2 YDEGEE. CDR3 amino acids: CASSSTGQGSYGYTF. The CDR3 nucleotides are TGTGCCAGCAGCTCGACGGGACAGGGGAGCTATGGCTACACCTTC.

This clone was detected once. The gene calls are TRBV27 and TRBJ2-7; possible D gene TRBD1, 7 bases. This CDR3 is 13 amino acids long. Germline loops: CDR1 MNHEY, CDR2 SMNVEV (reference sequence). The V and J ends lost 6 bases and 0 bases respectively, with 9 bases between them. CDR3 in amino acids: CASRQGGSYEQYF. The CDR3 DNA reads as TGTGCCAGCAGGCAGGGGGGCTCCTACGAGCAGTACTTC.

The chain recombines TRBV5-1 with TRBJ2-7, with 9 positions matching TRBD1. J gave up 5 bases and V 2 bases, and 8 bases lay outside the gene matches. Germline CDR1 reads SGHRS; CDR2 reads YFSETQ. This CDR3 comprises 15 residues. The CDR3 DNA follows: TGCGCCAGCAGCTTACTTACAGGGGGCTACGACGAGCAGTACTTC. This codes for CASSLLTGGYDEQYF.

The gene calls are TRBV2 and TRBJ1-4; D is perhaps TRBD1 (6 bases). V was pared by 4 bases and J by 8 bases, with 8 bases between. The germline gives CDR1 SNHLY, CDR2 FYNNEI. The CDR3 totals 12 residues. Here the CDR3 reads CASSVDREKLFF. CDR3 DNA sequence: TGTGCCAGCAGTGTCGACAGGGAAAAACTGTTTTTT.

The CDR3: CASSPGQHTGETQYF. For the CDR3, the DNA is TGTGCCAGCAGTCCAGGACAGCATACTGGGGAGACCCAGTACTTC. The chain combines TRBV11-2 with TRBJ2-5; D may be TRBD1 (6 bases). Germline CDR1 and CDR2: SGHAT and FQNNGV. Deletions cut 6 bases from V and 5 bases from J, with 19 bases between. CDR3 length: 15 amino acids.

The chain employs TRBV7-8 and TRBJ1-2; D is undetermined. In germline, CDR1 is SGHVS, CDR2 FQNEAQ. This CDR3 contains 17 residues. V was trimmed by 5 bases and J by 2 bases, leaving 21 bases between them. In nucleotides, the CDR3 is TGTGCCAGCAGCCGAGGCCTCTTCCGGGAGGGCAACTATGGCTACACCTTC. Its protein product is CASSRGLFREGNYGYTF. The variable domain in full, with the rest retrieved from reference TRBV7-8 and TRBJ1-2, is GAGVSQSPRYKVAKRGQDVALRCDPISGHVSLFWYQQALGQGPEFLTYFQNEAQLDKSGLPSDRFFAERPEGSVSTLKIQRTQQEDSAVYLCASSRGLFREGNYGYTFGSGTRLTVV.

V gene TRBV7-2 combines with J gene TRBJ1-2; 9 bases fit TRBD1. With 1 base clipped from V and 1 base from J, the junction kept 1 base outside the gene matches. Looked up from germline, CDR1 is SGHTA and CDR2 is FQGNSA. The CDR3 loop spans 15 amino acids. CDR3: CASSLGTGVNYGYTF. DNA of the CDR3: TGTGCCAGCAGCTTAGGGACAGGGGTTAACTATGGCTACACCTTC.

The chain joins TRBV16 to TRBJ1-2; 7 nucleotides agree with TRBD1. CDR3 size: 13 residues. V gave up 4 bases and J gave up 4 bases; unmatched junction bases: 3. Germline V gene sequence: CDR1 KGHSY, CDR2 FQNENV. The CDR3, as DNA: TGTGCCAGCAGCCTGGACAGGATCTATGGCTACACCTTC. Protein sequence: CASSLDRIYGYTF. The entire variable domain, with the rest obtained from reference TRBV16 and TRBJ1-2, is as follows: GEEVAQTPKHLVRGEGQKAKLYCAPIKGHSYVFWYQQVLKNEFKFLISFQNENVFDETGMPKERFSAKCLPNSPCSLEIQATKLEDSAVYFCASSLDRIYGYTFGSGTRLTVV.

V and J are TRBV4-3 and TRBJ2-7; maybe TRBD2 (6 bases). V shed 0 bases and J shed 5 bases, with 11 bases lying between them. In germline, CDR1 is LGHNA, CDR2 YSLEER. The CDR3 loop spans 14 amino acids. The CDR3 DNA follows: TGCGCCAGCAGCCAAGACGGAGGGGATGACGAGCAGTACTTC. Encoded protein: CASSQDGGDDEQYF.

DNA of the CDR3: TGTGCCAGCAGCTTCATCCAGGGCGTCAACACTGAAGCTTTCTTT. It is translated as CASSFIQGVNTEAFF. V gene TRBV7-8 combines with J gene TRBJ1-1; D may be TRBD1 (5 bases). This CDR3 spans 15 amino acids. Per germline, CDR1 SGHVS and CDR2 FQNEAQ. The V end lost 3 bases, the J end lost 2 bases, and 13 bases lay between the germline ends.

The chain recombines TRBV19 with TRBJ2-7; D is unresolved. This CDR3 is 13 amino acids long. Germline assignment: CDR1 LNHDA and CDR2 SQIVND (reference sequence). Deletions cut 3 bases from V and 7 bases from J, with 13 bases between. The DNA of the CDR3 is TGTGCCAGTAGTATGAACAGAGAGTTAGAGCAGTACTTC. Translated, it gives CASSMNRELEQYF. Full variable domain (missing parts from reference TRBV19 and TRBJ2-7): DGGITQSPKYLFRKEGQNVTLSCEQNLNHDAMYWYRQDPGQGLRLIYYSQIVNDFQKGDIAEGYSVSREKKESFPLTVTSAQKNPTAFYLCASSMNRELEQYFGPGTRLTVT.

Regarding this clone: Sequence at one end of the junction differs from germline and may be a read error. The CDR3 here is CASSRRTSDRGGNNGELFF. The CDR3 region has the DNA TGTGCCAGCAGTCGCAGGACTTCCGACAGGGGGGGTAACAACGGGGAGCTGTTTTTT. The rearrangement joins TRBV27 to TRBJ2-2, with TRBD1 matching 9 bases. Per germline, CDR1 MNHEY and CDR2 SMNVEV (reference sequence). This CDR3 has 19 amino acids.

V gene TRBV5-1 combines with J gene TRBJ2-5, with D perhaps TRBD2 (6 bases). The CDR3 contains 15 residues. V lost 0 bases and J lost 7, with 16 bases in between. Per the germline V gene, CDR1 is SGHRS and CDR2 is YFSETQ. The CDR3 loop is CASSLEAGRVGTQYF. In DNA, the CDR3 is TGCGCCAGCAGCTTGGAAGCGGGTCGGGTAGGGACCCAGTACTTC.

CDR3 DNA: TGTGCCAGCAGCTCCAGGGGACTAGCGGGGGATGGGGCCTACGAGCAGTACTTC. This sequence encodes CASSSRGLAGDGAYEQYF. The chain is built from TRBV11-2 and TRBJ2-7; 14 bases align to TRBD2. This CDR3 is 18 amino acids long. CDR1 and CDR2 from the germline V gene are SGHAT and FQNNGV. V lost 4 bases to trimming and J lost 2 bases; unmatched junction nucleotides: 10.

V gene TRBV28 combines with J gene TRBJ1-1; D possibly corresponds to TRBD1 (6 bases). V lost 2 bases and J 1 base, leaving 8 bases between the germline ends. The CDR3 runs 14 residues. Germline V gene sequence: CDR1 MDHEN, CDR2 SYDVKM. The CDR3 sequence is CASSLGTKNTEAFF. Here the CDR3 DNA reads TGTGCCAGCAGTTTAGGGACAAAGAACACTGAAGCTTTCTTT.

This rearrangement joins TRBV28 to TRBJ2-2; D ambiguous. CDR3 length: 13 amino acids. V lost 5 bases and J lost 6, with 10 bases in between. Per the germline V gene, CDR1 is MDHEN and CDR2 is SYDVKM. The CDR3 region is CASSEPLPGELFF. The DNA of the CDR3 is TGTGCCAGCAGTGAGCCCCTCCCCGGGGAGCTGTTTTTT.

The V and J genes are TRBV6-5 and TRBJ1-2, with 11 bases that match TRBD1. V gave up 4 bases and J gave up 5 bases; unmatched junction bases: 3. The CDR3 loop spans 14 amino acids. Looked up from germline, CDR1 is MNHEY and CDR2 is SVGAGI. DNA for the CDR3: TGTGCCAGCAGTTCGGACAGGGGGCTTTATGGCTACACCTTC. Translated: CASSSDRGLYGYTF.

The chain is built from TRBV5-4 and TRBJ2-7; TRBD2 matches at 11 bases. The CDR3 covers 14 residues. Germline V lookup: CDR1 SGHNT, CDR2 YYREEE (reference sequence). With V trimmed by 10 bases and J by 1 base, 7 bases remained unmatched. CDR3 in DNA: TGTGCCTCCTCCGGGACTAGCGGTTCCTACGAGCAGTACTTC. Its protein product is CASSGTSGSYEQYF.

V is TRBV7-2 and J is TRBJ2-3; 10 nucleotides match TRBD2. Per the germline V gene, CDR1 is SGHTA and CDR2 is FQGNSA. The CDR3 consists of 15 residues. V gave up 7 bases and J gave up 4 bases; unmatched junction bases: 8. The CDR3 protein is CASTPSGGAADTQYF. CDR3 bases: TGTGCCAGCACCCCCAGCGGGGGGGCCGCAGATACGCAGTATTTT.